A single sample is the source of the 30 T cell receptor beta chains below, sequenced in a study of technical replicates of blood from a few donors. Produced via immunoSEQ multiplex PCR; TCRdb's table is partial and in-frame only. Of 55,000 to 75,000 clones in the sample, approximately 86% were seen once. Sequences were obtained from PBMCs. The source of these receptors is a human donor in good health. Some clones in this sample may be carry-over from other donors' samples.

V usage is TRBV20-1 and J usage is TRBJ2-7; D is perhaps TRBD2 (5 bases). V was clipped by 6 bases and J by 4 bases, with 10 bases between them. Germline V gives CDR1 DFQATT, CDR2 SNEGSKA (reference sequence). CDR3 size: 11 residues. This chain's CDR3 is CSAREGYEQYF. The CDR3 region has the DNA TGCAGTGCCCGAGAGGGTTACGAGCAGTACTTC.

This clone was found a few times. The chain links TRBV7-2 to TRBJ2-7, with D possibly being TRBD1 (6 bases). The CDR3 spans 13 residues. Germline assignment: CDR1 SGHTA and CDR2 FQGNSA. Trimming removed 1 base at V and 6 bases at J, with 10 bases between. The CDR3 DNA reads TGTGCCAGCAGCTTAGAACAGGGTGTCGAGCAGTACTTC. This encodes CASSLEQGVEQYF.

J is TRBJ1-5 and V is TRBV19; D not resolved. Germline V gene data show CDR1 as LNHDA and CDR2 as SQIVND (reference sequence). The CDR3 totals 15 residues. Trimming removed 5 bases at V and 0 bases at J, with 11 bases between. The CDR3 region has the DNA TGTGCCAGTAGTGAGACACCTCATAGCAATCAGCCCCAGCATTTT. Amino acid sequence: CASSETPHSNQPQHF.

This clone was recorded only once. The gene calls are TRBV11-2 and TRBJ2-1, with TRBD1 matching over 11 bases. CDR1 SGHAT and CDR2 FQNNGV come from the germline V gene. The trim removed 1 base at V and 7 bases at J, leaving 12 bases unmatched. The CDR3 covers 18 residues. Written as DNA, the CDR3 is TGTGCCAGCAGCTTAGTAGTTAGGACAGGGGGCGTGGGTAATGAGCAGTTCTTC. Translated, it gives CASSLVVRTGGVGNEQFF.

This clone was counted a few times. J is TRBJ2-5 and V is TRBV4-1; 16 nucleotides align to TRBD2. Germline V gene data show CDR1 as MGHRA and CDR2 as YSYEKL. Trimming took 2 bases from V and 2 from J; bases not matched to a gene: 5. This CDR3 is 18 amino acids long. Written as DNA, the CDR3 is TGCGCCAGCAGCCAACCGGGACTAGCGGGGGGGCTGCAAGAGACCCAGTACTTC. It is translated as CASSQPGLAGGLQETQYF.

CDR3 loop: CARSFLPPTDRGMNQPQHF. CDR3 sequence (DNA): TGTGCCAGAAGTTTCTTACCCCCGACTGACAGGGGGATGAATCAGCCCCAGCATTTT. The gene calls are TRBV5-3 and TRBJ1-5, with TRBD1 matching 9 bases. TRBV5-3 belongs to the ORF category, with a function that is uncertain. The junction had 19 bases not matched to a gene; V was cut back by 5 bases and J by 4 bases. The CDR3 runs to 19 residues.

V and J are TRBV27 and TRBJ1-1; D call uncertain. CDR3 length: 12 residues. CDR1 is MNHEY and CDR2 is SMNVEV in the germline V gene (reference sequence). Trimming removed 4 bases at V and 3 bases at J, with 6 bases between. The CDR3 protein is CASSSAHTEAFF. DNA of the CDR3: TGTGCCAGCAGTTCAGCGCACACTGAAGCTTTCTTT.

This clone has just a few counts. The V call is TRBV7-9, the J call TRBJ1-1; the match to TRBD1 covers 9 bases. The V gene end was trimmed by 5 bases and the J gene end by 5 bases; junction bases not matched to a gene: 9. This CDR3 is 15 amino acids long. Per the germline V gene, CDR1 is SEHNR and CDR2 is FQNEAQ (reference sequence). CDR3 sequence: CASSQLTGGLTEAFF. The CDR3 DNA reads TGTGCCAGCAGCCAGTTGACAGGGGGTTTAACTGAAGCTTTCTTT.

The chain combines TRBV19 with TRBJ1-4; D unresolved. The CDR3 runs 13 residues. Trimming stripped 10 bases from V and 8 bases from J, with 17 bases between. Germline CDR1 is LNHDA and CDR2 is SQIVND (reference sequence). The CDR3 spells CATAGGSFEKLFF. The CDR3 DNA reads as TGTGCCACCGCGGGAGGTTCCTTCGAAAAACTGTTTTTT. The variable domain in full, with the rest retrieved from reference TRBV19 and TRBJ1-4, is DGGITQSPKYLFRKEGQNVTLSCEQNLNHDAMYWYRQDPGQGLRLIYYSQIVNDFQKGDIAEGYSVSREKKESFPLTVTSAQKNPTAFYLCATAGGSFEKLFFGSGTQLSVL.

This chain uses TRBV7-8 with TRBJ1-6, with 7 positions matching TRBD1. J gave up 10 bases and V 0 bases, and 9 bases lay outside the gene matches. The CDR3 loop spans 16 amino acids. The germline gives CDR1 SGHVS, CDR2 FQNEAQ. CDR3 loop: CASSLAGGISGSPLHF. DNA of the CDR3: TGTGCCAGCAGCTTAGCAGGGGGCATATCGGGATCACCCCTCCACTTT.

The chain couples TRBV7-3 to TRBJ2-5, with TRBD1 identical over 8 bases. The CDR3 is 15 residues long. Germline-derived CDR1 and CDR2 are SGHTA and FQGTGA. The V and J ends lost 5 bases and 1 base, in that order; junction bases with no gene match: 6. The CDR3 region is CASSPQGASQETQYF. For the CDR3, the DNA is TGTGCCAGCAGCCCCCAGGGGGCTAGCCAAGAGACCCAGTACTTC.

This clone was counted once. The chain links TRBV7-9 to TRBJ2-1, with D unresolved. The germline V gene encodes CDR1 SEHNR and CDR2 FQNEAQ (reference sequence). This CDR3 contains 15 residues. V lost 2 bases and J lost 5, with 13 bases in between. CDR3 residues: CASSLTLSENNEQFF. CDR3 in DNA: TGTGCCAGCAGCTTAACATTATCAGAAAACAATGAGCAGTTCTTC.

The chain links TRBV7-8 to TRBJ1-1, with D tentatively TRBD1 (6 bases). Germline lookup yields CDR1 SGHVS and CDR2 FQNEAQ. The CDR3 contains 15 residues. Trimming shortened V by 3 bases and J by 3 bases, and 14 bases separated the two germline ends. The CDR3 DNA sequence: TGTGCCAGCAGCTTTGGGGGCACAGGAGACACTGAAGCTTTCTTT. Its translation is CASSFGGTGDTEAFF.

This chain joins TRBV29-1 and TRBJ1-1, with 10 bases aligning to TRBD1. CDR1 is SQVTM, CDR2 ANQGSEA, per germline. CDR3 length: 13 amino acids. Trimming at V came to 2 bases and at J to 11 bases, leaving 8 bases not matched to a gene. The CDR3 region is CSVERDRGARAFF. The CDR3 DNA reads TGCAGCGTTGAAAGGGACAGGGGCGCTAGGGCTTTCTTT.

CDR3 DNA: TGTGCCAGCAGCTTAGCCGGACTAGCGGGTCCTGTTGATGTC. Protein: CASSLAGLAGPVDV. The rearrangement uses TRBV7-2 and TRBJ2-7; 11 bases are shared with TRBD2. The CDR3 extends over 14 amino acids. Germline V gene sequence: CDR1 SGHTA, CDR2 FQGNSA.

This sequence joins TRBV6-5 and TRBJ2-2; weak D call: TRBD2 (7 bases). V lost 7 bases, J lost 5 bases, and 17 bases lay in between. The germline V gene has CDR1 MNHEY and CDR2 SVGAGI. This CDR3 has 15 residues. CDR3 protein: CASTRGGAGTGELFF. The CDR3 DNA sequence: TGTGCCAGCACCCGAGGGGGGGCGGGTACCGGGGAGCTGTTTTTT.

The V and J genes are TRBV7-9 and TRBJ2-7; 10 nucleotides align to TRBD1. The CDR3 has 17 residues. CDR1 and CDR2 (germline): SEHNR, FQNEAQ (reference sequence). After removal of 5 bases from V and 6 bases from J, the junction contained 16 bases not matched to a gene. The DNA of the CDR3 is TGTGCCAGCAGCCAACCCCGTTCGGGGACAGGGGTTGGCGAGCAGTACTTC. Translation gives CASSQPRSGTGVGEQYF.

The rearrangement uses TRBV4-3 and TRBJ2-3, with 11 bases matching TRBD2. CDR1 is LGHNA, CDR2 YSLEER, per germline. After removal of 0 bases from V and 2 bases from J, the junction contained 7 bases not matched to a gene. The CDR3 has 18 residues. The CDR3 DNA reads TGCGCCAGCAGCCAAGATAACGTACTAGCGGGAGTCACAGATACGCAGTATTTT. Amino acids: CASSQDNVLAGVTDTQYF.

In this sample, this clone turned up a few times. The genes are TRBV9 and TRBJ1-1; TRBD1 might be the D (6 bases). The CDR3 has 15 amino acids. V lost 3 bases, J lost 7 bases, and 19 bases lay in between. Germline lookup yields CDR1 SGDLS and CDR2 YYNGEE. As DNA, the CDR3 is TGTGCCAGCAGCGCGGGGATAGGGACAAAACTTGAAGCTTTCTTT. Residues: CASSAGIGTKLEAFF. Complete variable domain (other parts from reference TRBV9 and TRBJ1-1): DSGVTQTPKHLITATGQRVTLRCSPRSGDLSVYWYQQSLDQGLQFLIQYYNGEERAKGNILERFSAQQFPDLHSELNLSSLELGDSALYFCASSAGIGTKLEAFFGQGTRLTVV.

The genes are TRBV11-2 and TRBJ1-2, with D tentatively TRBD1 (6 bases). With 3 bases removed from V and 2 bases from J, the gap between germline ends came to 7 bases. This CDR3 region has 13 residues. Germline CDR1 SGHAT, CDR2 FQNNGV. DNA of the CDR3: TGTGCCAGCAGCTTCGACAGGAACTATGGCTACACCTTC. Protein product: CASSFDRNYGYTF.

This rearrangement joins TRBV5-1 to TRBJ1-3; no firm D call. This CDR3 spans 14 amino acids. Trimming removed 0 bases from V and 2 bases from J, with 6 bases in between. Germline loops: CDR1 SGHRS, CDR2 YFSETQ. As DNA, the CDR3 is TGCGCCAGCAGCTTGGCAAGCGCTGGAAACACCATATATTTT. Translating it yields CASSLASAGNTIYF.

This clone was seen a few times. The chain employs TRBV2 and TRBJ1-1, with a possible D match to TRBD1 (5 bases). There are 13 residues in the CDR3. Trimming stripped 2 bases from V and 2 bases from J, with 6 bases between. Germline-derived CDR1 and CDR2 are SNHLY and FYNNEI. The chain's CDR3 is CASSEQGNTEAFF. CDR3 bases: TGTGCCAGCAGTGAACAGGGCAACACTGAAGCTTTCTTT.

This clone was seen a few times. In DNA, the CDR3 is TGTGCCAGCAGCTTAGCAGTCTTGGGCCTAAGCAATCAGCCCCAGCATTTT. It yields the protein CASSLAVLGLSNQPQHF. This chain uses TRBV7-6 with TRBJ1-5; D call uncertain. V was shortened by 0 bases and J by 1 base, with 13 bases between the two germline ends. The CDR3 is made up of 17 amino acids. In germline, CDR1 is SGHVS, CDR2 FNYEAQ.

CDR3 loop: CASDLLAGVTETQYF. The DNA of the CDR3 is TGTGCCAGCGACCTACTAGCGGGAGTTACAGAGACCCAGTACTTC. V is TRBV7-9 and J is TRBJ2-5; 11 bases agree with TRBD2. The CDR3 sequence is 15 residues long. Losses at the gene ends were 8 bases for V and 4 bases for J; bases not matched to a gene: 9. CDR1 is SEHNR, CDR2 FQNEAQ, per germline (reference sequence).

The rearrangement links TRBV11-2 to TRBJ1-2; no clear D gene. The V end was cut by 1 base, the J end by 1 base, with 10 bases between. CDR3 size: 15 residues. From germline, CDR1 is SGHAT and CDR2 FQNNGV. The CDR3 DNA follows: TGTGCCAGCAGCTTAGTTGTCGCCAGTAACTATGGCTACACCTTC. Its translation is CASSLVVASNYGYTF.

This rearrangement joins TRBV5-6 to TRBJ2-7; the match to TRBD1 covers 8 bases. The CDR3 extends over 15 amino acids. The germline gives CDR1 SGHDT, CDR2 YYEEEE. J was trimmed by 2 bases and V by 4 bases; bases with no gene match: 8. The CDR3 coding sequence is TGTGCCAGCAGCGGTGGACAGGGTGAACCCTACGAGCAGTACTTC. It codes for CASSGGQGEPYEQYF.

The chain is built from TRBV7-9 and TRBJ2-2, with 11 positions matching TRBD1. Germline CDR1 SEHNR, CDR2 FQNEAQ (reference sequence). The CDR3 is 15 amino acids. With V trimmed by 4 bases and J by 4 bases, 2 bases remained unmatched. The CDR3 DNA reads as TGTGCCAGCAGCTACGGACAGGGGGCCACCGGGGAGCTGTTTTTT. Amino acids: CASSYGQGATGELFF.

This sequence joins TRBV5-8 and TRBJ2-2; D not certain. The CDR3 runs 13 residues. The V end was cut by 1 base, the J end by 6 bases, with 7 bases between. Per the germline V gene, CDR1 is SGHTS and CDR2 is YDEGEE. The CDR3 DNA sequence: TGTGCCAGCAGCTTGTTCCGGGCCGGGGAGCTGTTTTTT. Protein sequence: CASSLFRAGELFF.

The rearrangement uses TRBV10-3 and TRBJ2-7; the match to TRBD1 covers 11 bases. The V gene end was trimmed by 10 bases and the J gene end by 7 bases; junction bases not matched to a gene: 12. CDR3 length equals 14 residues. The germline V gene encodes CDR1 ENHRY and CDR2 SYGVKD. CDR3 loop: CATVGDRGAGEQYF. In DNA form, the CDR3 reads TGTGCCACCGTAGGGGACAGGGGGGCGGGAGAGCAGTACTTC.

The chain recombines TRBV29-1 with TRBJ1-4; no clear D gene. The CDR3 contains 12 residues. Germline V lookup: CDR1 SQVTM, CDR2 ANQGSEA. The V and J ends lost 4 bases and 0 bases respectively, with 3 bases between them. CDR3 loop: CSVVATNEKLFF. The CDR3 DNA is TGCAGCGTTGTAGCAACTAATGAAAAACTGTTTTTT.